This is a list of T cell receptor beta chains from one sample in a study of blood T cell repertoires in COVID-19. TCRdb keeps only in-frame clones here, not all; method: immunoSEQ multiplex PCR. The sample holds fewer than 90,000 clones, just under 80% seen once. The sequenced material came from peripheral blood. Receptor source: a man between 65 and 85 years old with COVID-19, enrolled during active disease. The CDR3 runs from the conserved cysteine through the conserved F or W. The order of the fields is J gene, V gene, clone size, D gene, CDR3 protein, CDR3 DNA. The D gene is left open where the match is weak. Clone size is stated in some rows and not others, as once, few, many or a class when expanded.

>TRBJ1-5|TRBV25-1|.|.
CARGTGGGNQPQHF
TGTGCCCGCGGGACCGGGGGGGGGAATCAGCCCCAGCATTTT
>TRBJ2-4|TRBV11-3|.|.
CASSLHPGEGIQYF
TGTGCCAGCAGCTTACACCCGGGTGAGGGCATTCAGTACTTC
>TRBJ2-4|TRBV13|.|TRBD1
CASGTGKNIQYF
TGTGCCAGCGGGACAGGGAAAAACATTCAGTACTTC
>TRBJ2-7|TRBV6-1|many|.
CASSEGPGYYEQYF
TGTGCCAGCAGTGAAGGCCCAGGGTACTACGAGCAGTACTTC
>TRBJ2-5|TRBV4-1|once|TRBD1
CASSPRGSGGQQETQYF
TGCGCCAGCAGCCCTAGGGGGTCAGGGGGACAACAAGAGACCCAGTACTTC
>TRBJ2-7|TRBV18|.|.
CASSPVRGKGEQYF
TGTGCCAGCTCACCAGTTCGGGGGAAGGGGGAGCAGTACTTC
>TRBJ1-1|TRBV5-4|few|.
CASSSGDTEAFF
TGTGCCAGCAGCTCGGGTGACACTGAAGCTTTCTTT
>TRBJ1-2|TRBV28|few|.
CASSLSTYYGYTF
TGTGCCAGCAGTCTCTCGACTTACTATGGCTACACCTTC
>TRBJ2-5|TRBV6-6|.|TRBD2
CASRGLAGNKETQYF
TGTGCCAGCAGGGGACTAGCGGGGAATAAAGAGACCCAGTACTTC
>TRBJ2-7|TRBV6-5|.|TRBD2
CASRRLAGAEEQYF
TGTGCCAGCCGAAGACTAGCGGGAGCGGAGGAGCAGTACTTC
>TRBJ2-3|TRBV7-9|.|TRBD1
CASRQRDSSTDTQYF
TGTGCCAGCAGGCAGAGGGACAGTAGCACAGATACGCAGTATTTT
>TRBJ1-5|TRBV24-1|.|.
CATSDSQGRQPQHF
TGTGCCACCAGTGATTCCCAAGGGAGGCAGCCCCAGCATTTT
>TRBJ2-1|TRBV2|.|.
CASSESLGSYNEQFF
TGTGCCAGCAGTGAATCTCTAGGTTCCTACAATGAGCAGTTCTTC
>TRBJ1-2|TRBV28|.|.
CASSSPMGPYGYTF
TGTGCCAGCAGTTCCCCGATGGGCCCTTATGGCTACACCTTC
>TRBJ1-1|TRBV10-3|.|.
CAISTGMRDTEAFF
TGTGCCATCAGTACAGGGATGAGAGACACGGAAGCTTTCTTT
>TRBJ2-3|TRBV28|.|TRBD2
CASSVLGTSRDTDTQYF
TGTGCCAGCAGTGTCCTTGGGACTAGCCGAGACACAGATACGCAGTATTTT
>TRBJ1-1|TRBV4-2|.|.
CASSQGAQGSPEAFF
TGTGCCAGCAGCCAAGGAGCCCAGGGGAGTCCTGAAGCTTTCTTT
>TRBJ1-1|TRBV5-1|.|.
CASSLTTVGGNTEAFF
TGCGCCAGCAGCTTGACGACTGTGGGGGGAAACACTGAAGCTTTCTTT
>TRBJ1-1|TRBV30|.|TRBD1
CAWSGTANTHTEAFF
TGTGCCTGGAGCGGGACAGCCAATACCCACACTGAAGCTTTCTTT
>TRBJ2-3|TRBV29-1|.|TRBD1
CSVQRQGADTQYF
TGCAGCGTTCAACGACAGGGGGCAGATACGCAGTATTTT
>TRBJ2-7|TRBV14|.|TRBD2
CASSQDTYGRPHYEQYF
TGTGCCAGCAGCCAAGATACGTACGGGAGGCCCCACTACGAGCAGTACTTC
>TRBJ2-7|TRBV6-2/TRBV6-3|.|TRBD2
CASSYSGTSGSYEQYF
TGTGCCAGCAGTTACTCTGGGACTAGCGGTTCCTACGAGCAGTACTTC
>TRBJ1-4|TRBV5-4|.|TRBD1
CASSLAGAGGNEKLFF
TGTGCCAGCAGCTTGGCCGGGGCAGGGGGTAATGAAAAACTGTTTTTT
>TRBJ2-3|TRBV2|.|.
CASWMVGSGTDTQYF
TGTGCCAGCTGGATGGTCGGGAGCGGAACAGATACGCAGTATTTT
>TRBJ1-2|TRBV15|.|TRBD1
CATSRTGQASNYGYTF
TGTGCCACCAGCAGGACGGGACAGGCCTCTAACTATGGCTACACCTTC
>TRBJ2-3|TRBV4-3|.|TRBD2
CASSSGLAGVDTQYF
TGCGCCAGCAGCTCGGGACTAGCGGGGGTAGATACGCAGTATTTT
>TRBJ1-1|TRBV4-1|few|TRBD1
CASSQGAGSTEAFF
TGCGCCAGCAGTCAGGGGGCTGGGAGCACTGAAGCTTTCTTT
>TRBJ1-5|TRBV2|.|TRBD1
CASRTDRDTGQPQHF
TGTGCCAGCAGGACGGACAGGGACACGGGTCAGCCCCAGCATTTT
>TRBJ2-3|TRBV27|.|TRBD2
CASSPWTSGNTDTQYF
TGTGCCAGCAGTCCCTGGACTAGCGGTAACACAGATACGCAGTATTTT
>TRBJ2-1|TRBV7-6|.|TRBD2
CASSLEAGEWVYNEQFF
TGTGCCAGCAGCTTAGAAGCGGGAGAGTGGGTATACAATGAGCAGTTCTTC
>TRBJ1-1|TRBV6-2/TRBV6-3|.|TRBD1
CASSPRGQGGTEAFF
TGTGCCAGCAGTCCCCGGGGACAGGGGGGCACTGAAGCTTTCTTT
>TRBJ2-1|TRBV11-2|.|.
CASSSYLANEQFF
TGTGCCAGCAGCTCGTACCTAGCAAATGAGCAGTTCTTC
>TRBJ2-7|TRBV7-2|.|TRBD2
CASSARPGLAGGPYEQYF
TGTGCCAGCAGCGCAAGACCGGGACTAGCGGGAGGCCCCTACGAGCAGTACTTC
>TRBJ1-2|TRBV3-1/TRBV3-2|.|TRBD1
CASSPGQGNYGYTF
TGTGCCAGCAGCCCTGGACAGGGCAACTATGGCTACACCTTC
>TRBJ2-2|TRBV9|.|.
CASSVDPGTNTGELFF
TGTGCCAGCAGCGTAGATCCGGGAACGAACACCGGGGAGCTGTTTTTT
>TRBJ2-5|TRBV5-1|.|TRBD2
CASSTLAGVVKETQYF
TGCGCCAGCAGCACCCTAGCGGGAGTAGTAAAAGAGACCCAGTACTTC
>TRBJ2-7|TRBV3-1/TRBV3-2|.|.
CASSQGTGIYEQYF
TGTGCCAGCAGCCAGGGAACAGGGATTTACGAGCAGTACTTC
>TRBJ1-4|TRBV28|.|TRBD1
CASVDRVVEKLFF
TGTGCCAGTGTGGACAGGGTGGTTGAAAAACTGTTTTTT
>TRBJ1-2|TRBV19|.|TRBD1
CAIGTGDNYGYTF
TGTGCCATCGGGACAGGGGATAACTATGGCTACACCTTC
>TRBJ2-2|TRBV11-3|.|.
CASSPGITGELFF
TGTGCCAGCAGCCCAGGCATCACCGGGGAGCTGTTTTTT
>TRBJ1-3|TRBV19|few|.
CASSGARPSSGNTIYF
TGTGCCAGCAGTGGGGCCAGGCCGAGCTCTGGAAACACCATATATTTT
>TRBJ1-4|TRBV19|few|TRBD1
CASSGMTGVGEKLFF
TGTGCCAGTAGTGGAATGACAGGGGTGGGTGAAAAACTGTTTTTT
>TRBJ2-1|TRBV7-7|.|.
CASSRSSDTNNEQFF
TGTGCCAGCAGCCGTTCCTCGGACACAAACAATGAGCAGTTCTTC
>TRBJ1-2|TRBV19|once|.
CASSISNYGYTF
TGTGCCAGTAGTATCTCCAACTATGGCTACACCTTC
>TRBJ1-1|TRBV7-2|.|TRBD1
CASSKGQGALNEAFF
TGTGCCAGCAGCAAGGGACAGGGGGCGCTTAATGAAGCTTTCTTT
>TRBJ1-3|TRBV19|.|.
CASSQALGNTIYF
TGTGCCAGTAGCCAAGCCCTGGGAAACACCATATATTTT
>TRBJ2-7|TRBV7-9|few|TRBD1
CASSLGQGQQYF
TGTGCCAGCAGCCTCGGACAGGGTCAGCAGTACTTC
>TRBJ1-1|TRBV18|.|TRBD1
CASHRGQGTEAFF
TGTGCCAGCCACAGGGGGCAGGGCACTGAAGCTTTCTTT
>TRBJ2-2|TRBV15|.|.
CATSSPLGANTGELFF
TGTGCCACCAGCTCACCCTTGGGAGCCAACACCGGGGAGCTGTTTTTT
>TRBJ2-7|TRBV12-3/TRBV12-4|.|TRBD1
CASSSQGEQYF
TGTGCCAGCAGTTCACAGGGGGAGCAGTACTTC
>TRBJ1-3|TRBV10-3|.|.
CAISESGGSGNTIYF
TGTGCCATCAGTGAGTCAGGGGGCTCTGGAAACACCATATATTTT
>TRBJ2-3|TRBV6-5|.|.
CASSYSEPGTDTQYF
TGTGCCAGCAGTTACTCCGAGCCGGGTACAGATACGCAGTATTTT
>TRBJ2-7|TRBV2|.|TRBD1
CASSGQGVPGEQYF
TGTGCCAGCAGTGGACAGGGGGTCCCTGGGGAGCAGTACTTC